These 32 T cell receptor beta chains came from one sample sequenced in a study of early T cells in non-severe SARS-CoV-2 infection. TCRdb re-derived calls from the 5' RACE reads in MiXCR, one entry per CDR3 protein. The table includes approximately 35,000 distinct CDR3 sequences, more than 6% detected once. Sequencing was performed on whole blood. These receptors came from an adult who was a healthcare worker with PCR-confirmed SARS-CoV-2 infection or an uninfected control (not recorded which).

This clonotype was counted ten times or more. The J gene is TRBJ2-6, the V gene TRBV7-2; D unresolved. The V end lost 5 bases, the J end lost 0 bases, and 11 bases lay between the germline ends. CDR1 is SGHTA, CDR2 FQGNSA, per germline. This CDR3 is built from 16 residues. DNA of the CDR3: TGTGCCAGCAGCCTCACTCCTGTCTCTGGGGCCAACGTCCTGACTTTC. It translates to CASSLTPVSGANVLTF.

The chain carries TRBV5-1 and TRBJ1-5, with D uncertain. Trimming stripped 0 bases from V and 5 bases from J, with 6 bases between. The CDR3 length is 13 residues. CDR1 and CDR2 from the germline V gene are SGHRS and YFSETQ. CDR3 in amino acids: CASSLGRYQPQHF. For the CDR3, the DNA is TGCGCCAGCAGCTTGGGGCGATATCAGCCCCAGCATTTT.

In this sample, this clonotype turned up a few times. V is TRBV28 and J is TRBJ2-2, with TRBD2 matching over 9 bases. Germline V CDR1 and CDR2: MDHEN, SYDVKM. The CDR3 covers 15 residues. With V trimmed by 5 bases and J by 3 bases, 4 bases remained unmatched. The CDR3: CASSDSGSHTGELFF. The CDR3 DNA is TGTGCCAGCAGTGATAGCGGGAGCCACACCGGGGAGCTGTTTTTT.

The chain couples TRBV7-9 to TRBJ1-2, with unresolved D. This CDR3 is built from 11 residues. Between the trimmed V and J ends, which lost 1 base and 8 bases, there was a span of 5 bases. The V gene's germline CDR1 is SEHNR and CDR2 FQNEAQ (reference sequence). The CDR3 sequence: CASSLVKGYTF. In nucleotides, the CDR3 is TGTGCCAGCAGCTTAGTGAAAGGCTACACCTTC.

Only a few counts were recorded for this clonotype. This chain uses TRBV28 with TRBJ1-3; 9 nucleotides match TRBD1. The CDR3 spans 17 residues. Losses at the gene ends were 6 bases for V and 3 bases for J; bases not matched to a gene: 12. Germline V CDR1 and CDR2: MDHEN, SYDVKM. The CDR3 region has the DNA TGTGCCAGCAGCCCCGGGACAGGGTTATCATATGGAAACACCATATATTTT. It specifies CASSPGTGLSYGNTIYF.

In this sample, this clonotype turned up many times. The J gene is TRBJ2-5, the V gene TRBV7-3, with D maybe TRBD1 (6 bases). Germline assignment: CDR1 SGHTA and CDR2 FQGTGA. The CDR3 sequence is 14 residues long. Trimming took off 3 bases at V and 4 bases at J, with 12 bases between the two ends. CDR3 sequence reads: CASSFSGTLETQYF. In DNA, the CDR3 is TGTGCCAGCAGCTTCTCCGGGACACTAGAGACCCAGTACTTC.

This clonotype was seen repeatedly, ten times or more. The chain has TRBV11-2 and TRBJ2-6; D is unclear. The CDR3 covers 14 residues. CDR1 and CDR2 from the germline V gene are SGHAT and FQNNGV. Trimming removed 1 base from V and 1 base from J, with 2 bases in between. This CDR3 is CASSLVSGANVLTF. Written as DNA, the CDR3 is TGTGCCAGCAGCTTAGTATCTGGGGCCAACGTCCTGACTTTC. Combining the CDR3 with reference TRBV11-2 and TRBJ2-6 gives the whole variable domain EAGVAQSPRYKIIEKRQSVAFWCNPISGHATLYWYQQILGQGPKLLIQFQNNGVVDDSQLPKDRFSAERLKGVDSTLKIQPAKLEDSAVYLCASSLVSGANVLTFGAGSRLTVL.

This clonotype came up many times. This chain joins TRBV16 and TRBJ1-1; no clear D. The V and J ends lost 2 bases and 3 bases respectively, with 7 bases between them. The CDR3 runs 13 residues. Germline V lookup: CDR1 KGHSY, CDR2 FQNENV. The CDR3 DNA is TGTGCCAGCAGCCAAACCCGGGACACTGAAGCTTTCTTT. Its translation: CASSQTRDTEAFF.

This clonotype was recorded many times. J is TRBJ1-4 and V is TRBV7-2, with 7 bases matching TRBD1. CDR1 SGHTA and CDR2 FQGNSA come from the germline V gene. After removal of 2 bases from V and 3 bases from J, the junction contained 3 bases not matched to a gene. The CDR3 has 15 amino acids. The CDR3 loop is CASSLWQGANEKLFF. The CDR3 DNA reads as TGTGCCAGCAGCTTATGGCAGGGGGCTAATGAAAAACTGTTTTTT.

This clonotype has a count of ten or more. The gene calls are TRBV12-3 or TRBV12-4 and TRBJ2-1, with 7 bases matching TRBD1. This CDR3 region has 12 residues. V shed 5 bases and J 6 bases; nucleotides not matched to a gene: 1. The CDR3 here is CASSGTVNEQFF. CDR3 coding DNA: TGTGCCAGCAGTGGGACAGTCAATGAGCAGTTCTTC.

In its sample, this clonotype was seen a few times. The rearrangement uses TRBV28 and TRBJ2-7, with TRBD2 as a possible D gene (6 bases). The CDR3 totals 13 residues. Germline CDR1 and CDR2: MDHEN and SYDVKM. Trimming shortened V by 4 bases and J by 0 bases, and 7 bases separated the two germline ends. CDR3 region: CASSWTNSYEQYF. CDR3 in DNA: TGTGCCAGCAGTTGGACTAACTCCTACGAGCAGTACTTC.

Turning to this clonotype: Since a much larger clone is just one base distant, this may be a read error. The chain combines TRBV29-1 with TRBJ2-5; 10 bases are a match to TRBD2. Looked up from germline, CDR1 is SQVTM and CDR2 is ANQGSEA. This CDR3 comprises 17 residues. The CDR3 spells CNPSRFEREGTQETQYF. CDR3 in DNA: TGCAACCCCAGCCGTTTTGAGCGGGAGGGGACCCAAGAGACCCAGTACTTC. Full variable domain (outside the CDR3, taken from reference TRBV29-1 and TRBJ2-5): SAVISQKPSRDICQRGTSLTIQCQVDSQVTMMFWYRQQPGQSLTLIATANQGSEATYESGFVIDKFPISRPNLTFSTLTVSNMSPEDSSIYLCNPSRFEREGTQETQYFGPGTRLLVL.

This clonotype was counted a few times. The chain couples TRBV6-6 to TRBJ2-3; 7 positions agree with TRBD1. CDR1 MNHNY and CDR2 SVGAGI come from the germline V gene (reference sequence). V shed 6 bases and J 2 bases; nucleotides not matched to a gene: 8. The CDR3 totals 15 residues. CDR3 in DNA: TGTGCCAGCAGATCCCAGACAGGGATCACAGATACGCAGTATTTT. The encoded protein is CASRSQTGITDTQYF.

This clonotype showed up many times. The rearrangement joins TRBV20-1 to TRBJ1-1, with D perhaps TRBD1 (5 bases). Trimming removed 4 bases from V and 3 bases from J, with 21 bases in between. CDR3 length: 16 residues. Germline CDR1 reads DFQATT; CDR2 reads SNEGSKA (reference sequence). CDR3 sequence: CSANTFRGGMDTEAFF. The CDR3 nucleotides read TGCAGTGCTAACACATTTCGTGGGGGAATGGACACTGAAGCTTTCTTT.

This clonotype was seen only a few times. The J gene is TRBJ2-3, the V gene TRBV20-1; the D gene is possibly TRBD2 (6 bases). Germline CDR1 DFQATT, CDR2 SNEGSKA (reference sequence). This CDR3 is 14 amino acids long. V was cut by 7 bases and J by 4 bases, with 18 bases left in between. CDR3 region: CSVPEGPGADTQYF. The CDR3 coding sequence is TGCAGTGTTCCGGAAGGACCGGGGGCAGATACGCAGTATTTT.

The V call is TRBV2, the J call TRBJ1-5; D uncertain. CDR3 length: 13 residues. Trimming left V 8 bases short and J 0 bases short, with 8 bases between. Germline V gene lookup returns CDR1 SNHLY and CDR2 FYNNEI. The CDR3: CASRGDSNQPQHF. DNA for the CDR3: TGTGCCAGCCGGGGTGATAGCAATCAGCCCCAGCATTTT.

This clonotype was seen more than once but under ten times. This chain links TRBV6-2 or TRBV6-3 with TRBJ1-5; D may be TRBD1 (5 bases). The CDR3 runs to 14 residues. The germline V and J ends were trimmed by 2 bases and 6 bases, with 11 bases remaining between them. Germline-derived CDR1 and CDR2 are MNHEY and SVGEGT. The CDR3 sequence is CASSYPRGAQPQHF. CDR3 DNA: TGTGCCAGCAGTTACCCGAGGGGAGCTCAGCCCCAGCATTTT.

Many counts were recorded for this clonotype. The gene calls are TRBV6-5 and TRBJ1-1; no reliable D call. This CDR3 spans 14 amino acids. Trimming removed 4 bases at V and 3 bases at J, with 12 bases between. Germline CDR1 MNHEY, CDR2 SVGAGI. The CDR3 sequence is CASSSPDGDTEAFF. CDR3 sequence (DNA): TGTGCCAGCAGTTCCCCGGACGGGGACACTGAAGCTTTCTTT.

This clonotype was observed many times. The CDR3: CASIIDWRGSEAFF. CDR3 nucleotide sequence: TGTGCCAGCATCATCGACTGGCGGGGCTCTGAAGCTTTCTTT. The chain combines TRBV6-5 with TRBJ1-1; possibly TRBD1 for D (5 bases). V lost 7 bases to trimming and J lost 6 bases, with 18 bases between them. CDR3 length equals 14 residues. CDR1 is MNHEY and CDR2 is SVGAGI in the germline V gene.

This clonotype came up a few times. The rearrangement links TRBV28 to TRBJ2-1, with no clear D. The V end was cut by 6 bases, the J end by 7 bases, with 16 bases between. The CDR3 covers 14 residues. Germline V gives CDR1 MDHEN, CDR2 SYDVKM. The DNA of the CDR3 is TGTGCCAGCAGCCCTCCCTTAAGCGTAAATGAGCAGTTCTTC. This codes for CASSPPLSVNEQFF.

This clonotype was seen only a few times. This CDR3 reads CASSAQLAQLEFF. The CDR3 nucleotides are TGTGCCAGCAGCGCTCAACTAGCCCAACTGGAATTCTTC. The rearrangement uses TRBV21-1 and TRBJ2-1; the table names TRBD2, a call not compared with the DNA. TRBV21-1 counts as a pseudogene. This CDR3 region has 13 residues.

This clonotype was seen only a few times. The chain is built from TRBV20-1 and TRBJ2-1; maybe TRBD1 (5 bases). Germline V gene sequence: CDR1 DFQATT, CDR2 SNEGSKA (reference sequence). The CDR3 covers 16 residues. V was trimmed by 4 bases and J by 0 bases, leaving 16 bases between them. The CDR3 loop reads CSATLGARSSYNEQFF. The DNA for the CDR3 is TGCAGTGCTACCTTAGGGGCCAGGAGCTCCTACAATGAGCAGTTCTTC.

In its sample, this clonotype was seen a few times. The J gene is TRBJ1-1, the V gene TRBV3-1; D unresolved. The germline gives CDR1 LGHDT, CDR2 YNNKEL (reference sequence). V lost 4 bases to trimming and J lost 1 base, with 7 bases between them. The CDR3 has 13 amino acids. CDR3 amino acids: CASSRGQNTEAFF. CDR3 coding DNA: TGTGCCAGCAGCCGAGGGCAGAACACTGAAGCTTTCTTT.

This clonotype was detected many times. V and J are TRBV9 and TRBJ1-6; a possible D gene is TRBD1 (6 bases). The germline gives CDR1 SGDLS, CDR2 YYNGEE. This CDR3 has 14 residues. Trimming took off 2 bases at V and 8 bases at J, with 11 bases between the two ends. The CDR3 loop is CASSVTGRDSPLHF. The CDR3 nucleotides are TGTGCCAGCAGCGTTACAGGGAGGGATTCACCCCTCCACTTT. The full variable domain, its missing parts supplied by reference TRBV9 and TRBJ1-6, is DSGVTQTPKHLITATGQRVTLRCSPRSGDLSVYWYQQSLDQGLQFLIQYYNGEERAKGNILERFSAQQFPDLHSELNLSSLELGDSALYFCASSVTGRDSPLHFGNGTRLTVT.

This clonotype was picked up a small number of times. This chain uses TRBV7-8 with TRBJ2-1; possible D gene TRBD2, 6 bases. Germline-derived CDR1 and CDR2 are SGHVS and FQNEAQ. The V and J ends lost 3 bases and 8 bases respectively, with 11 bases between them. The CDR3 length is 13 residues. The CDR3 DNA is TGTGCCAGCAGCTTGACTAGTTTAGATGAGCAGTTCTTC. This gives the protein CASSLTSLDEQFF.

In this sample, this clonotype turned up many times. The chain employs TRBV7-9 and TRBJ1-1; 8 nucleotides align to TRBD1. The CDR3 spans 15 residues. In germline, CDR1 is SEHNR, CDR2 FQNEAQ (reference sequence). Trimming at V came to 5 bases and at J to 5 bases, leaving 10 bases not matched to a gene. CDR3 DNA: TGTGCCAGCAGCATAAGACAGGGGCCCGAGACTGAAGCTTTCTTT. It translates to CASSIRQGPETEAFF.

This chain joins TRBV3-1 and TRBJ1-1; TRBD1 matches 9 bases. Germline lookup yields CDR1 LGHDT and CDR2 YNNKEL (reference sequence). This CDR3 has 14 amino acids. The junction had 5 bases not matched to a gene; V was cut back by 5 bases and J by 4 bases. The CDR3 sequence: CASSSRQGGTEAFF. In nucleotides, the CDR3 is TGTGCCAGCAGCTCCCGACAGGGGGGCACTGAAGCTTTCTTT.

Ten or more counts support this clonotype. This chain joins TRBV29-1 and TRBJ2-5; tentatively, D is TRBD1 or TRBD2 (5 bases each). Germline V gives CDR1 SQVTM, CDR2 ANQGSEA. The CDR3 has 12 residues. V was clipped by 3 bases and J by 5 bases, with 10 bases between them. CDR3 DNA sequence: TGCAGCGTTGATGGTTGGGGGGAGACCCAGTACTTC. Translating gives CSVDGWGETQYF.

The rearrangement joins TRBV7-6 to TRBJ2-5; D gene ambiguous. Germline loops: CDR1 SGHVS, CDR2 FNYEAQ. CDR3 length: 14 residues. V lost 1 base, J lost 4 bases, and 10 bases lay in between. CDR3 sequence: CASSLDPSGETQYF. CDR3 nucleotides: TGTGCCAGCAGCTTAGACCCCTCGGGAGAGACCCAGTACTTC.

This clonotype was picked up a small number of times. The DNA for the CDR3 is TGTGCCAGCAGTTTAAGGGGTGGGAGTATTGGCTACACCTTC. It translates to CASSLRGGSIGYTF. This sequence joins TRBV12-3 or TRBV12-4 and TRBJ1-2, with D possibly matching TRBD1 (5 bases). The length of the CDR3 is 14 residues. The ends were cut back, 2 bases at V and 7 bases at J, with 14 bases in the middle.

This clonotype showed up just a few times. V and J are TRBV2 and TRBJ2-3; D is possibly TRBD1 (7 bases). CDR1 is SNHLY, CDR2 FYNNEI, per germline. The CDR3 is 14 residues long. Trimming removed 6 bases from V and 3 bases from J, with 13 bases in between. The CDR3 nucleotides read TGTGCCAGCAGGCGGGACAGCGTGACAGATACGCAGTATTTT. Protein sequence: CASRRDSVTDTQYF.

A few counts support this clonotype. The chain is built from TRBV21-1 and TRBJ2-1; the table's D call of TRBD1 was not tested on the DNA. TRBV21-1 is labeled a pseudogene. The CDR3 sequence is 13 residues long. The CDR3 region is CANGQGRHNEQFF. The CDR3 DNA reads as TGTGCCAACGGACAGGGTAGGCACAATGAGCAGTTCTTC.